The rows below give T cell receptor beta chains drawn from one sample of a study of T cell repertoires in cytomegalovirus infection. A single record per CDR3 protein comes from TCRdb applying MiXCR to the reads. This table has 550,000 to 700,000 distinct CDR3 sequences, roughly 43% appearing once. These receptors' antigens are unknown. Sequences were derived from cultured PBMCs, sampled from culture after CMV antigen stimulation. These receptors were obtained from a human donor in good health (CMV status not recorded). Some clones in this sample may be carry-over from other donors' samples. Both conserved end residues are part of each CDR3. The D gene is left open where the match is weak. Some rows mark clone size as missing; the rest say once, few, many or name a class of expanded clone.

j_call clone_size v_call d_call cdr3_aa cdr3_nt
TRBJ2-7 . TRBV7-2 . CASSLAAGQAYEQYF TGTGCCAGCAGCTTAGCGGCGGGCCAAGCCTACGAGCAGTACTTC
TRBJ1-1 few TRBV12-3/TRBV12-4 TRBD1 CASSDPGQGATEAFF TGTGCCAGCAGTGACCCCGGACAGGGGGCGACTGAAGCTTTCTTT
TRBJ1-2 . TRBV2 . CASSPYQGPGGYTF TGTGCCAGCAGTCCCTATCAGGGCCCGGGGGGCTACACCTTC
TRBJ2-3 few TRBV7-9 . CANSLAATDTQYF TGTGCCAACAGCTTAGCGGCCACAGATACGCAGTATTTT
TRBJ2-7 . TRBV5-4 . CASSPVGALHYEQYF TGTGCCAGCAGCCCCGTAGGAGCGCTCCACTACGAGCAGTACTTC
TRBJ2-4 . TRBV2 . CASGTKNIQYF TGTGCCTCAGGGACCAAAAACATTCAGTACTTC
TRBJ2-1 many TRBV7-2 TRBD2 CASSSTTSGRNEQFF TGTGCCAGCAGCTCCACCACTAGCGGGAGGAATGAGCAGTTCTTC
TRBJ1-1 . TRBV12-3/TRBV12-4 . CASSFRGWGLNTEAFF TGTGCCAGCAGTTTTCGGGGATGGGGACTGAACACTGAAGCTTTCTTT
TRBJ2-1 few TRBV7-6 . CASGIGGGDDEQFF TGTGCCAGCGGAATAGGGGGGGGAGACGATGAGCAGTTCTTC
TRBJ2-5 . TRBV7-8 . CASRPNGVQETQYF TGTGCCAGCAGGCCTAATGGGGTGCAAGAGACCCAGTACTTC
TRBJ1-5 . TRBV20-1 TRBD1 CSAARGTAISSNQPQHF TGCAGTGCAGCTCGCGGGACAGCGATAAGTAGCAATCAGCCCCAGCATTTT
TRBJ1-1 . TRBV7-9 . CASSLTSEAFF TGTGCCAGCAGCTTAACGTCTGAAGCTTTCTTT
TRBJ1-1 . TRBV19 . CATQSVGMSTEAFF TGTGCCACTCAGTCGGTAGGCATGTCCACTGAAGCTTTCTTT
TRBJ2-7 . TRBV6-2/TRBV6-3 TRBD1 CASSTTGVRSGKTYEQYF TGTGCCAGCAGTACGACAGGGGTGAGGAGCGGAAAAACCTACGAGCAGTACTTC
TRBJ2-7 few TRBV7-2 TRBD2 CASSSSGRNLYEQYF TGTGCCAGCAGCAGTAGCGGGAGGAACCTCTACGAGCAGTACTTC
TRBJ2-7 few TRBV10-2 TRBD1 CASRDRTGNYEQYF TGCGCCAGCAGGGATAGGACAGGCAATTACGAGCAGTACTTC
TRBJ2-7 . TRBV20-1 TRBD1 CSAARDRSSYEQYF TGCAGTGCTGCCCGGGACAGGAGCTCCTACGAGCAGTACTTC
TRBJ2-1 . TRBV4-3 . CASSQVTSGVGNEQFF TGCGCCAGCAGCCAAGTCACCTCGGGAGTGGGCAATGAGCAGTTCTTC
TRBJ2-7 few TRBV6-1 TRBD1 CASSPPVPGQHPYEQYF TGTGCCAGCAGCCCCCCCGTCCCGGGACAGCATCCCTACGAGCAGTACTTC
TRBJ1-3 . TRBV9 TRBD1 CASSSGTGAGNTIYF TGTGCCAGCAGCTCCGGGACAGGGGCTGGAAACACCATATATTTT
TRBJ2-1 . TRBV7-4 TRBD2 CASSLIAGGVSGQFF TGTGCCAGCAGCTTAATAGCGGGAGGGGTCTCGGGGCAGTTCTTC
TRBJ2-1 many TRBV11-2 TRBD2 CASSPSSGDEQFF TGTGCCAGCAGCCCGAGTAGCGGGGATGAGCAGTTCTTC
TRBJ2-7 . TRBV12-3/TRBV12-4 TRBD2 CASTLERGGEQYF TGTGCCAGCACCCTTGAACGGGGGGGCGAGCAGTACTTC
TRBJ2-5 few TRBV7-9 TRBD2 CASSRPGLAGGLYLQETQYF TGTGCCAGCAGCCGACCGGGACTAGCGGGAGGGCTTTATTTACAAGAGACCCAGTACTTC
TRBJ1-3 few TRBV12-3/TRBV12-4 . CASSQKTRLRNTIYF TGTGCCAGCAGTCAAAAGACCAGGCTGAGAAACACCATATATTTT
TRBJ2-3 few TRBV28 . CASSFVQITDTQYF TGTGCCAGCAGTTTTGTTCAGATAACAGATACGCAGTATTTT
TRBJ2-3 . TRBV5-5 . CASSLEGSSTDTQYF TGTGCCAGCAGCTTGGAAGGATCTAGCACAGATACGCAGTATTTT
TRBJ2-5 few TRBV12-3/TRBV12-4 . CASSLFLGGEEETQYF TGTGCCAGCAGTTTATTTTTGGGGGGCGAAGAAGAGACCCAGTACTTC
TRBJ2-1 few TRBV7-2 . CASSFLAGEQFF TGTGCCAGCAGCTTCTTGGCGGGTGAGCAGTTCTTC
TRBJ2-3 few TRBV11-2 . CASSLVRPLLGGTQYF TGTGCCAGCAGCTTAGTTCGACCTCTCCTAGGCGGTACGCAGTATTTT
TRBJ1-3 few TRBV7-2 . CASSFSRFSGNTIYF TGTGCCAGCAGCTTCTCGCGCTTCTCTGGAAACACCATATATTTT
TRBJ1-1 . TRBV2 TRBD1 CASSEKGTGVEAFF TGTGCCAGCAGTGAAAAGGGGACAGGGGTTGAAGCTTTCTTT
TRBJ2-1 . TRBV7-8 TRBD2 CASSLARPWGGGGNEQFF TGTGCCAGCAGCTTAGCGAGGCCATGGGGGGGTGGGGGGAATGAGCAGTTCTTC
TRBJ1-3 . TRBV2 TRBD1 CASSEDVGQGGNTIYF TGTGCCAGCAGTGAAGATGTGGGACAGGGGGGAAACACCATATATTTT
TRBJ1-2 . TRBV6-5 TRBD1 CASSKSTGGTGVPNYGYTF TGTGCCAGCAGTAAATCCACCGGGGGTACAGGGGTTCCCAACTATGGCTACACCTTC
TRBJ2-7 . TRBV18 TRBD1 CASSLGQQGSYEQYF TGTGCCAGCTCATTGGGACAGCAGGGATCCTACGAGCAGTACTTC
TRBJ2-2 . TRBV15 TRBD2 CATSREASGTGELFF TGTGCCACCAGCAGAGAGGCTAGCGGGACCGGGGAGCTGTTTTTT
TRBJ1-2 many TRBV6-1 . CASSTGRLGYGYTF TGTGCCAGCAGCACCGGACGGCTGGGGTATGGCTACACCTTC
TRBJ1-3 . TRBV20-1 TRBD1 CSARAGGGGRNTIYF TGCAGTGCTAGGGCTGGAGGGGGCGGGAGAAACACCATATATTTT
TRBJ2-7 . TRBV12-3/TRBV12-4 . CASSLGYGGEQYF TGTGCCAGCAGTTTAGGGTACGGAGGGGAGCAGTACTTC
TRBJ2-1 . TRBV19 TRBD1 CASSAGQASDEQFF TGTGCCAGTAGTGCCGGACAGGCCTCCGATGAGCAGTTCTTC
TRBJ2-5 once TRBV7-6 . CASSLDDETQYF TGTGCCAGCAGCTTGGACGACGAGACCCAGTACTTC
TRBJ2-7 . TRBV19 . CATRRGAGPYEQYF TGTGCCACAAGGCGGGGCGCAGGGCCCTACGAGCAGTACTTC
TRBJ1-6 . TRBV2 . CASQGGGAGRGSPLHF TGTGCCAGCCAAGGGGGAGGGGCAGGGAGAGGTTCACCCCTCCACTTT
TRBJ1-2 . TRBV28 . CASSWGFLGNSNYGYTF TGTGCCAGCAGTTGGGGGTTCCTGGGGAACTCTAACTATGGCTACACCTTC
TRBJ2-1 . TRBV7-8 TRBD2 CASSLEQRGGNNEQFF TGTGCCAGCAGCTTAGAGCAGCGGGGGGGGAACAATGAGCAGTTCTTC
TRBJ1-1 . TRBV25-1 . CASSPLRANTEAFF TGTGCCAGCAGCCCATTGCGGGCGAACACTGAAGCTTTCTTT
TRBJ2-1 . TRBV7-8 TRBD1 CASGGRTGAHNEQFF TGTGCCAGCGGGGGGAGGACAGGGGCCCACAATGAGCAGTTCTTC
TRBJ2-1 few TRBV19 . CASSMGTNSYNEQFF TGTGCCAGTAGTATGGGGACCAACTCCTACAATGAGCAGTTCTTC
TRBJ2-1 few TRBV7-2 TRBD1 CASSLGGGLENEQFF TGTGCCAGCAGCTTAGGAGGGGGCCTTGAAAATGAGCAGTTCTTC
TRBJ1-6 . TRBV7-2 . CASSLVSRPNSPLHF TGTGCCAGCAGCTTAGTATCGCGGCCGAATTCACCCCTCCACTTT
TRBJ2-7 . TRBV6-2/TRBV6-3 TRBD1 CASSPSNRGLPYEQYF TGTGCCAGCAGTCCCTCCAACAGGGGTCTCCCCTACGAGCAGTACTTC
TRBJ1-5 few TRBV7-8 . CASSLRGFGQSQPQHF TGTGCCAGCAGCTTAAGAGGTTTTGGGCAGAGTCAGCCCCAGCATTTT
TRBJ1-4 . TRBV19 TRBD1 CASSHLDRALREKLFF TGTGCCAGTAGTCACCTCGACAGGGCTCTTCGGGAAAAACTGTTTTTT
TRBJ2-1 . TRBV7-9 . CASSLGTVNEQFF TGTGCCAGCAGCTTAGGGACGGTCAATGAGCAGTTCTTC